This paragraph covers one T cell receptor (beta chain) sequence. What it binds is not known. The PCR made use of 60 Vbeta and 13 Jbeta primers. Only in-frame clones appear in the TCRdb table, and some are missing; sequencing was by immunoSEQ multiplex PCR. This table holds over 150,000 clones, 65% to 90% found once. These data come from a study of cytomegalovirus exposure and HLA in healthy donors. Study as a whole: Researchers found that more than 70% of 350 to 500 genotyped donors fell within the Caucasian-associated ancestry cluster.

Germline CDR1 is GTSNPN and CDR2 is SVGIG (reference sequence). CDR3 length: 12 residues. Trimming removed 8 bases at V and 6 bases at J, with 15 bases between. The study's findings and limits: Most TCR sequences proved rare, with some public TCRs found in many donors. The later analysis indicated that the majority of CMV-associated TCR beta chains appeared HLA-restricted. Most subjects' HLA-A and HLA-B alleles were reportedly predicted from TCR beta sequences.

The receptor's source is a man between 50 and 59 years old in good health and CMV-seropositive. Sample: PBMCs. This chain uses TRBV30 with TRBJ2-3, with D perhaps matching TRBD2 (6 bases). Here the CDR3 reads CAGAEGRDTQYF. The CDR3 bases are TGTGCCGGGGCGGAGGGTAGGGATACGCAGTATTTT.